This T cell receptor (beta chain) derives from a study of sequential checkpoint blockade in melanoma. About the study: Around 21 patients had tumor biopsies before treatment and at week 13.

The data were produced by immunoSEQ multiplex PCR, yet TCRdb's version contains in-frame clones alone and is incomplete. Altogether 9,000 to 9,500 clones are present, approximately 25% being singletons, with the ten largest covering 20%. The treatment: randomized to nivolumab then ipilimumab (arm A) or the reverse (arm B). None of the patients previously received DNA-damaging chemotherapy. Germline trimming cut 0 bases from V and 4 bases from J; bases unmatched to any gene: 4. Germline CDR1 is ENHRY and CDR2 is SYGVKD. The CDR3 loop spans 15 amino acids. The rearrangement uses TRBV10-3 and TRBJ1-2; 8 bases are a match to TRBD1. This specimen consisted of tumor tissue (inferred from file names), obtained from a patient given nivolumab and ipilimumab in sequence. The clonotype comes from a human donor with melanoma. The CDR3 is CAISESVGTGYGYTF. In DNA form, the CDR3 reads TGTGCCATCAGTGAGTCGGTCGGGACAGGCTATGGCTACACCTTC.